The following is a T cell receptor (beta chain) sequence with its context. Its antigen is not identified. Authors of the study amplified TCR beta CDR3 regions from RNA transcripts. The TCR CDR3 first-round RT-PCR relied on the HTBI primer set. TCRdb ran MiXCR on the multiplex PCR reads and lists one entry per CDR3 protein. The top ten clones hold about 16% of a sample with around 690,000 distinct CDR3 sequences, 15% to 20% of them seen once. The data stem from a study of T cells in Graves' hyperthyroidism and ophthalmopathy. About the research overall: Peripheral blood sampling occurred at initial diagnosis, before any treatment. General study points: Ophthalmopathy stood apart from stable hyperthyroidism in a 13 V-J model.

The CDR3 is made up of 13 amino acids. Germline CDR1 MNHNS, CDR2 SASEGT. Trimming took 6 bases from V and 6 from J; bases not matched to a gene: 7. The definition of stable Graves' hyperthyroidism was no ophthalmopathy progression within 18 months. Sequenced input: blood. The sequence derives from a man aged 50-59 years with Graves' hyperthyroidism. The genes are TRBV6-1 and TRBJ2-7, with 8 bases fitting TRBD2. DNA of the CDR3: TGTGCCAGCAGCCACGGGAGGGGGGGCGAGCAGTACTTC. It yields the protein CASSHGRGGEQYF.